This TCR beta chain was sequenced during a study of Ad26.COV2.S vaccination and SARS-CoV-2 variants. Study-level information: Participants got Ad26.COV2.S intramuscularly, once or twice 56 days apart.

Specified treatment: approximately 18 received Ad26.COV2.S at low or high dose, single or two shots; about 5 received placebo; per-sample allocation not given. The investigators took samples on day 63 after the first vaccine or placebo injection. The sample came from a Boston adult aged 18-55 years. Study-level points and caveats: Total T cell responses, in the TCR breadth and depth analyses, may have been underestimated.

Sequencing was performed with immunoSEQ multiplex PCR; in TCRdb, only in-frame clones are kept and a portion is missing. Among 400,000 to 450,000 clones listed, around 90% were seen once. Trimming took 8 bases from V and 0 from J, leaving 11 bases between them. This CDR3 is built from 13 residues. From germline, CDR1 is KGHSH and CDR2 LQKENI. A remark on this clone: The antigen remains undetermined.

The sequence came from a person between 18 and 65 years old who received the Ad26.COV2.S COVID-19 vaccine or a placebo. The chain links TRBV18 to TRBJ2-7; possibly TRBD1 for D (6 bases). This specimen consisted of peripheral blood, obtained in a trial of Ad26.COV2.S vaccine versus placebo. CDR3 sequence: CASTRDNSYEQYF. The CDR3 DNA is TGTGCCAGCACCCGGGACAACTCCTACGAGCAGTACTTC.